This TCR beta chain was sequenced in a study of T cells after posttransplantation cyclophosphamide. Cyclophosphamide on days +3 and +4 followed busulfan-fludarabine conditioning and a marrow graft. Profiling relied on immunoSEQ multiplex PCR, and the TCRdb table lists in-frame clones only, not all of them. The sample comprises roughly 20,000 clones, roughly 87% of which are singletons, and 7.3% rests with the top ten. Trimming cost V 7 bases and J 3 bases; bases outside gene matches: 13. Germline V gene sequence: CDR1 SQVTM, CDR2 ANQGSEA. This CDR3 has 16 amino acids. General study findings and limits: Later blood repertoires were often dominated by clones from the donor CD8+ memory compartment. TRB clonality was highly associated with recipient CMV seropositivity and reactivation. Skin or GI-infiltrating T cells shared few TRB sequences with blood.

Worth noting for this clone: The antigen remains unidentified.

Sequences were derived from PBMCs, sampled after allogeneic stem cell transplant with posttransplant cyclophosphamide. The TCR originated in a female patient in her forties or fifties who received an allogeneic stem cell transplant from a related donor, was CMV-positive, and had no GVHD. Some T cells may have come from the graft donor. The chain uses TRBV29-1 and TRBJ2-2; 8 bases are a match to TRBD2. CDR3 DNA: TGCAGCGCCCGCCTCGCCGGGGGGGTACACACCGGGGAGCTGTTTTTT. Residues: CSARLAGGVHTGELFF.